The 25 T cell receptor beta chains given below trace back to one sample, sequenced in a study of blood T cell repertoires in COVID-19 (dated by TCRdb to between 2020 and 2021). The library relied on the immunoSEQ multiplex PCR assay. Drawn from immuneACCESS, this table holds only the in-frame rearrangements with V and J called that TCRdb kept. Clones are partly lost; checked studies trace under half to an unresolved V gene and leave the rest unexplained. The sample includes 97,000 or so clones, with more than 75% observed a single time. The ten largest clones represent 18% of the sample. The sample consisted of peripheral blood. The source is a man at least 80 years old with acute or convalescent COVID-19.

Concerning this clone: Other nucleotide sequences in the sample specify the same CDR3. The chain couples TRBV18 to TRBJ1-4; TRBD1 agrees at 9 bases. The J segment lost 7 bases and the V segment lost 4 bases, leaving 4 bases of the junction unmatched. The CDR3 loop spans 14 amino acids. Germline V gene data show CDR1 as KGHSH and CDR2 as LQKENI. The CDR3 DNA reads TGTGCCAGCTCACGGGGACAGGGAGGTGAAAAACTGTTTTTT. Translating it yields CASSRGQGGEKLFF.

This chain links TRBV27 with TRBJ1-1; 7 nucleotides agree with TRBD1. The V and J ends lost 7 bases and 5 bases, in that order; junction bases with no gene match: 4. The CDR3 totals 12 residues. Germline V lookup: CDR1 MNHEY, CDR2 SMNVEV (reference sequence). The CDR3 sequence: CASTDRVTEAFF. DNA of the CDR3: TGTGCCAGCACAGACAGGGTGACTGAAGCTTTCTTT.

This chain connects TRBV27 to TRBJ1-2; 8 nucleotides line up with TRBD1. Germline V gene sequence: CDR1 MNHEY, CDR2 SMNVEV (reference sequence). J was trimmed by 4 bases and V by 0 bases; bases with no gene match: 4. The CDR3 consists of 15 residues. Here the CDR3 reads CASSLSAGGPYGYTF. The CDR3 bases are TGTGCCAGCAGTTTATCGGCAGGGGGCCCCTATGGCTACACCTTC.

This sequence joins TRBV6-5 and TRBJ1-6, with D perhaps matching TRBD1 (6 bases). V was clipped by 4 bases and J by 6 bases, with 10 bases between them. This CDR3 spans 14 amino acids. Germline CDR1 and CDR2: MNHEY and SVGAGI. As DNA, the CDR3 is TGTGCCAGCAGTTCGACAGGCACTAATTCACCCCTCCACTTT. As protein: CASSSTGTNSPLHF.

The V gene is TRBV29-1, the J gene TRBJ1-2; possibly TRBD1 for D (5 bases). Germline CDR1 reads SQVTM; CDR2 reads ANQGSEA. The CDR3 contains 14 residues. V was cut by 7 bases and J by 8 bases, with 23 bases left in between. The CDR3 DNA reads TGCAGCGCGCAGACCGGGACTAATATCGAAGGCTACACCTTC. Its protein is CSAQTGTNIEGYTF.

The chain links TRBV19 to TRBJ1-4; 8 bases line up with TRBD1. The CDR3 loop spans 14 amino acids. Germline CDR1 LNHDA, CDR2 SQIVND (reference sequence). Germline trimming cut 6 bases from V and 6 bases from J; bases unmatched to any gene: 6. CDR3 sequence (DNA): TGTGCCAGTAGCTCCAGGGGGCGCGATGAAAAACTGTTTTTT. Amino acid sequence: CASSSRGRDEKLFF.

V and J are TRBV19 and TRBJ1-4; the D gene is possibly TRBD1 (6 bases). CDR1 and CDR2 from the germline V gene are LNHDA and SQIVND (reference sequence). CDR3 length equals 15 residues. Trimming stripped 6 bases from V and 3 bases from J, with 14 bases between. The CDR3 loop reads CASSTPAGANEKLFF. The CDR3 DNA reads as TGTGCCAGTAGCACCCCAGCAGGGGCTAATGAAAAACTGTTTTTT.

The V gene is TRBV5-6, the J gene TRBJ1-5; D perhaps matches TRBD1 (5 bases). The CDR3 is 16 residues long. The V gene lost 1 base and the J gene lost 6 bases, with 17 bases spanning the gap. Germline assignment: CDR1 SGHDT and CDR2 YYEEEE. DNA for the CDR3: TGTGCCAGCAGCTTGCGTCGGGGGGGTAAAAGTCAGCCCCAGCATTTT. It codes for CASSLRRGGKSQPQHF.

This rearrangement joins TRBV11-2 to TRBJ2-7; D is possibly TRBD2 (5 bases). This CDR3 comprises 11 residues. The V gene's germline CDR1 is SGHAT and CDR2 FQNNGV. With 6 bases removed from V and 5 bases from J, the gap between germline ends came to 8 bases. CDR3 bases: TGTGCCAGCAGTCCCGGGGACGAGCAGTACTTC. Translation gives CASSPGDEQYF.

V and J are TRBV12-3 or TRBV12-4 and TRBJ2-1; D gene uncertain. Trimming left V 6 bases short and J 9 bases short, with 9 bases between. The CDR3 spans 11 residues. For the CDR3, the DNA is TGTGCCAGCAGGCTATTGGTTGAGCAGTTCTTC. Its translation is CASRLLVEQFF.

The CDR3 DNA reads TGTGCCAGCAGTTTTATACAGCCGCCGGATGGCTACACCTTC. Translation gives CASSFIQPPDGYTF. The chain recombines TRBV28 with TRBJ1-2; D gene unclear. CDR1 is MDHEN and CDR2 is SYDVKM in the germline V gene. The CDR3 runs 14 residues. Trimming took 3 bases from V and 6 from J, leaving 14 bases between them.

This clone was seen a handful of times. The CDR3 DNA reads as TGCGCCAGCAGCGCGACCACAGGGGGCGACTATGGCTACACCTTC. This gives the protein CASSATTGGDYGYTF. The V and J genes are TRBV5-1 and TRBJ1-2; 9 bases map to TRBD1. The CDR3 spans 15 residues. Germline CDR1 and CDR2: SGHRS and YFSETQ. Germline trimming cut 4 bases from V and 3 bases from J; bases unmatched to any gene: 7.

J is TRBJ1-4 and V is TRBV7-9; D is uncertain. Germline V gene lookup returns CDR1 SEHNR and CDR2 FQNEAQ (reference sequence). CDR3 length: 13 residues. Trimming stripped 8 bases from V and 3 bases from J, with 10 bases between. The CDR3 sequence: CASGRRSNEKLFF. CDR3 bases: TGTGCCAGCGGGAGGAGATCTAATGAAAAACTGTTTTTT.

A word on this clone: At the DNA level, this CDR3 is encoded by other sequences in the same sample as well. Here the CDR3 reads CASSPGQLNTEAFF. The CDR3, as DNA: TGTGCCAGCAGCCCGGGACAGCTGAACACTGAAGCTTTCTTT. The genes are TRBV7-2 and TRBJ1-1; TRBD1 matches at 7 bases. The CDR3 consists of 14 residues. In germline, CDR1 is SGHTA, CDR2 FQGNSA. The V segment lost 5 bases and the J segment 0 bases; nucleotides outside the gene matches: 3.

This chain uses TRBV6-1 with TRBJ1-1; 8 bases line up with TRBD1. The junction had 8 bases not matched to a gene; V was cut back by 6 bases and J by 5 bases. CDR3 length equals 14 residues. CDR1 and CDR2 (germline): MNHNS, SASEGT. The CDR3 nucleotides are TGTGCCAGCAGAACCAGGGGGCGGGAGACTGAAGCTTTCTTT. Translating gives CASRTRGRETEAFF.

CDR3: CASSYVAGGTGELFF. The CDR3 DNA sequence: TGTGCCAGCAGTTACGTAGCGGGGGGCACCGGGGAGCTGTTTTTT. The V call is TRBV6-6, the J call TRBJ2-2; 10 bases agree with TRBD2. CDR3 length: 15 residues. V shed 2 bases, J shed 4 bases, and the junction held 1 base outside the gene matches. Germline-derived CDR1 and CDR2 are MNHNY and SVGAGI (reference sequence).

The rearrangement uses TRBV27 and TRBJ1-1, with TRBD1 matching over 7 bases. The ends lost 5 bases at V and 6 bases at J; junction bases unmatched: 9. This CDR3 spans 14 amino acids. In germline, CDR1 is MNHEY, CDR2 SMNVEV (reference sequence). The CDR3 coding sequence is TGTGCCAGCAGTGCACAGGGGATCGGCGCTGAAGCTTTCTTT. Translation gives CASSAQGIGAEAFF.

The V gene is TRBV18, the J gene TRBJ1-4, with D perhaps TRBD1 (6 bases). Germline CDR1 reads KGHSH; CDR2 reads LQKENI. This CDR3 is 15 amino acids long. V gave up 3 bases and J gave up 1 base, with 9 bases separating them. The CDR3 sequence is CASSPSDRTNEKLFF. In DNA, the CDR3 is TGTGCCAGCTCACCTTCGGACAGAACTAATGAAAAACTGTTTTTT.

The chain employs TRBV29-1 and TRBJ1-1; 8 bases map to TRBD1. V was pared by 7 bases and J by 1 base, with 5 bases of the junction left unmatched. The CDR3 runs to 13 residues. Germline CDR1 SQVTM, CDR2 ANQGSEA. The CDR3 loop is CSAKGQGNTEAFF. The CDR3 nucleotides are TGCAGCGCCAAAGGACAGGGGAACACTGAAGCTTTCTTT.

The gene calls are TRBV6-2 or TRBV6-3 and TRBJ2-7, with 7 bases that match TRBD2. CDR3 length: 16 residues. V lost 0 bases and J lost 6; bases outside the gene matches: 11. The germline V gene has CDR1 MNHEY and CDR2 SVGEGT. CDR3 loop: CASSYSKGLGPIEQYF. The CDR3 nucleotides read TGTGCCAGCAGTTACTCGAAAGGACTAGGGCCCATCGAGCAGTACTTC.

The CDR3 DNA reads TGTGCCAGCAGCTTGGGGGGCGGCAGGGGCGGCGCAGGTGAAGCTTTCTTT. Its translation is CASSLGGGRGGAGEAFF. The chain uses TRBV5-4 and TRBJ1-1; tentatively, D is TRBD1 (6 bases). The CDR3 is made up of 17 amino acids. Trimming took off 0 bases at V and 7 bases at J, with 22 bases between the two ends. The germline V gene has CDR1 SGHNT and CDR2 YYREEE (reference sequence).

This clone has a handful of counts. The gene calls are TRBV27 and TRBJ2-1; 9 nucleotides match TRBD2. Germline values: CDR1 MNHEY, CDR2 SMNVEV (reference sequence). Trimming removed 2 bases from V and 8 bases from J; junction bases left unmatched: 7. The CDR3 covers 15 residues. CDR3 residues: CASSLRSSGAYEQFF. The CDR3 bases are TGTGCCAGCAGTTTAAGGTCTAGCGGGGCGTATGAGCAGTTCTTC.

V gene TRBV29-1 combines with J gene TRBJ1-4; 7 bases are shared with TRBD1. The J segment lost 2 bases and the V segment lost 5 bases, leaving 8 bases of the junction unmatched. The CDR3 has 15 amino acids. Germline V gene sequence: CDR1 SQVTM, CDR2 ANQGSEA. The CDR3 is CSVPGTAATNEKLFF. In nucleotides, the CDR3 is TGCAGCGTTCCCGGGACAGCGGCCACTAATGAAAAACTGTTTTTT. The complete variable domain, with remaining parts taken from reference TRBV29-1 and TRBJ1-4, reads SAVISQKPSRDICQRGTSLTIQCQVDSQVTMMFWYRQQPGQSLTLIATANQGSEATYESGFVIDKFPISRPNLTFSTLTVSNMSPEDSSIYLCSVPGTAATNEKLFFGSGTQLSVL.

The chain employs TRBV28 and TRBJ1-5, with TRBD1 matching over 8 bases. This CDR3 contains 17 residues. CDR1 is MDHEN and CDR2 is SYDVKM in the germline V gene. V lost 7 bases, J lost 8 bases, and 19 bases stayed unmatched. As DNA, the CDR3 is TGTGCCAGCACCGACTTCCTCACCGTCGCAGGGGGCGAGCCCCAGCATTTT. It is translated as CASTDFLTVAGGEPQHF.

V is TRBV28 and J is TRBJ1-5; D perhaps matches TRBD1 (6 bases). Per the germline V gene, CDR1 is MDHEN and CDR2 is SYDVKM. This CDR3 region has 12 residues. CDR3 sequence (DNA): TGTGCAATTAACAGGGTTGGACAGCCCCAGCATTTT. Translated: CAINRVGQPQHF.